Listed below are T cell receptor beta chains from one sample, sequenced in a study of tumor-infiltrating lymphocytes in localized non-small cell lung cancer. Repertoires were generated with immunoSEQ multiplex PCR, while TCRdb's copy carries only in-frame clones and drops some. The repertoire includes around 13,000 clones, around 68% of them detected once, and approximately 9% sits in the top ten. The sequenced material came from uninvolved lung tissue not adjacent to the tumor. Source of these receptors: a human donor with non-small cell lung cancer. The CDR3 runs from the conserved cysteine through the conserved F or W. A D gene is named only where the DNA matches it firmly. A row's size may be missing; if present it is once, few, many or a size class.

j_call: TRBJ2-1; v_call: TRBV7-2; d_call: TRBD1; clone_size: medium-sized; cdr3_aa: CASSFRQGPYNEQFF; cdr3_nt: TGTGCCAGCAGCTTCCGACAGGGCCCCTACAATGAGCAGTTCTTC
j_call: TRBJ2-1; v_call: TRBV5-8; d_call: TRBD2; clone_size: few; cdr3_aa: CASSRPSGYYNEQFF; cdr3_nt: TGTGCCAGCAGCCGACCTAGCGGTTACTACAATGAGCAGTTCTTC
j_call: TRBJ1-2; v_call: TRBV7-9; d_call: TRBD1; clone_size: -; cdr3_aa: CASSLAAGGVYGYTF; cdr3_nt: TGTGCCAGCAGCTTAGCGGCAGGGGGCGTCTATGGCTACACCTTC
j_call: TRBJ2-2; v_call: TRBV2; d_call: -; clone_size: once; cdr3_aa: CASRARGAEYGELFF; cdr3_nt: TGTGCCAGCAGAGCCAGGGGGGCCGAGTACGGGGAGCTGTTTTTT
j_call: TRBJ2-7; v_call: TRBV6-1; d_call: -; clone_size: few; cdr3_aa: CASIGNSPYEQYF; cdr3_nt: TGTGCCAGCATAGGAAACAGCCCCTACGAGCAGTACTTC
j_call: TRBJ2-3; v_call: TRBV7-2; d_call: TRBD1; clone_size: -; cdr3_aa: CASSSGQGARTDTQYF; cdr3_nt: TGTGCCAGCAGCTCGGGACAGGGAGCTCGCACAGATACGCAGTATTTT
j_call: TRBJ2-2; v_call: TRBV2; d_call: -; clone_size: once; cdr3_aa: CATKGPANTGELFF; cdr3_nt: TGTGCCACCAAGGGGCCAGCGAACACCGGGGAGCTGTTTTTT
j_call: TRBJ1-3; v_call: TRBV5-6; d_call: -; clone_size: -; cdr3_aa: CASSRRGSTIYF; cdr3_nt: TGTGCCAGCAGTAGGCGGGGGAGCACCATATATTTT
j_call: TRBJ2-3; v_call: TRBV10-3; d_call: TRBD1; clone_size: -; cdr3_aa: CAISGTGGSTDTQYF; cdr3_nt: TGTGCCATCAGTGGGACAGGGGGCAGCACAGATACGCAGTATTTT
j_call: TRBJ1-6; v_call: TRBV9; d_call: -; clone_size: -; cdr3_aa: CASSVGGLSYNSPLHF; cdr3_nt: TGTGCCAGCAGCGTCGGAGGGCTCTCCTATAATTCACCCCTCCACTTT
j_call: TRBJ1-1; v_call: TRBV7-9; d_call: -; clone_size: -; cdr3_aa: CASSDGVNTEAFF; cdr3_nt: TGTGCCAGCAGCGACGGGGTGAACACTGAAGCTTTCTTT
j_call: TRBJ2-5; v_call: TRBV4-2; d_call: TRBD2; clone_size: few; cdr3_aa: CASSPGLAGDETQYF; cdr3_nt: TGTGCCAGCAGCCCGGGACTAGCGGGAGACGAGACCCAGTACTTC
j_call: TRBJ1-2; v_call: TRBV4-2; d_call: -; clone_size: -; cdr3_aa: CASSLGPDLYGYTF; cdr3_nt: TGTGCCAGCAGCTTAGGTCCAGACCTCTATGGCTACACCTTC
j_call: TRBJ1-2; v_call: TRBV28; d_call: -; clone_size: -; cdr3_aa: CASSYVRKTLNYGYTF; cdr3_nt: TGTGCCAGCAGTTACGTCCGAAAAACCCTTAACTATGGCTACACCTTC
j_call: TRBJ1-4; v_call: TRBV28; d_call: -; clone_size: -; cdr3_aa: CASRDSLANEKLFF; cdr3_nt: TGTGCCAGCAGGGACAGTCTGGCTAATGAAAAACTGTTTTTT
j_call: TRBJ2-7; v_call: TRBV7-2; d_call: -; clone_size: -; cdr3_aa: CASSLQGLGWEQYF; cdr3_nt: TGTGCCAGCAGCTTACAAGGGTTGGGGTGGGAGCAGTACTTC
j_call: TRBJ2-3; v_call: TRBV5-6; d_call: TRBD2; clone_size: -; cdr3_aa: CASSLSWGSGRTDTQYF; cdr3_nt: TGTGCCAGCAGCTTAAGTTGGGGTTCCGGGAGGACAGATACGCAGTATTTT
j_call: TRBJ2-5; v_call: TRBV6-6; d_call: TRBD2; clone_size: few; cdr3_aa: CASSNLAGEQYF; cdr3_nt: TGTGCCAGCAGTAATCTAGCGGGGGAGCAGTACTTC
j_call: TRBJ1-1; v_call: TRBV5-6; d_call: -; clone_size: -; cdr3_aa: CASSLGGVYTEAFF; cdr3_nt: TGTGCCAGCAGCTTAGGAGGGGTGTACACTGAAGCTTTCTTT
j_call: TRBJ2-7; v_call: TRBV9; d_call: -; clone_size: -; cdr3_aa: CASSQDGNYEQYF; cdr3_nt: TGTGCCAGCAGCCAGGACGGGAACTACGAGCAGTACTTC
j_call: TRBJ1-5; v_call: TRBV4-2; d_call: -; clone_size: -; cdr3_aa: CASSQGPQGDQPQHF; cdr3_nt: TGTGCCAGCAGCCAAGGCCCACAGGGAGATCAGCCCCAGCATTTT
j_call: TRBJ2-5; v_call: TRBV7-3; d_call: -; clone_size: -; cdr3_aa: CASSFGQPPTTQYF; cdr3_nt: TGTGCCAGCAGCTTTGGACAGCCCCCAACGACCCAGTACTTC
j_call: TRBJ2-2; v_call: TRBV6-5; d_call: -; clone_size: medium-sized; cdr3_aa: CASRAVVTPGELFF; cdr3_nt: TGTGCCAGCAGGGCGGTGGTAACCCCCGGGGAGCTGTTTTTT
j_call: TRBJ1-1; v_call: TRBV4-3; d_call: -; clone_size: -; cdr3_aa: CASSQDFTQENTEAFF; cdr3_nt: TGCGCCAGCAGCCAAGATTTTACTCAGGAGAACACTGAAGCTTTCTTT
j_call: TRBJ1-2; v_call: TRBV7-2; d_call: -; clone_size: -; cdr3_aa: CASSLAGGYGYTF; cdr3_nt: TGTGCCAGCAGCTTAGCAGGGGGCTATGGCTACACCTTC
j_call: TRBJ1-6; v_call: TRBV4-3; d_call: TRBD1; clone_size: -; cdr3_aa: CASRGQGNSPLHF; cdr3_nt: TGCGCCAGCAGAGGACAGGGGAATTCACCCCTCCACTTT
j_call: TRBJ2-7; v_call: TRBV28; d_call: TRBD1; clone_size: -; cdr3_aa: CASSISLQGAYEQYF; cdr3_nt: TGTGCCAGCAGCATTTCGCTACAGGGGGCCTACGAGCAGTACTTC
j_call: TRBJ1-2; v_call: TRBV27; d_call: -; clone_size: -; cdr3_aa: CASSLFTGHGYTF; cdr3_nt: TGTGCCAGCAGTTTATTCACGGGGCACGGCTACACCTTC
j_call: TRBJ1-2; v_call: TRBV7-9; d_call: -; clone_size: few; cdr3_aa: CASSLGGVRANYGYTF; cdr3_nt: TGTGCCAGCAGCTTGGGTGGGGTAAGGGCTAACTATGGCTACACCTTC
j_call: TRBJ1-3; v_call: TRBV6-5; d_call: -; clone_size: -; cdr3_aa: CASRSTASGNTIYF; cdr3_nt: TGTGCCAGCAGGTCGACAGCCTCTGGAAACACCATATATTTT
j_call: TRBJ1-2; v_call: TRBV28; d_call: -; clone_size: -; cdr3_aa: CASSLGSYGYTF; cdr3_nt: TGTGCCAGCAGTTTGGGGAGCTATGGCTACACCTTC